This T cell receptor (beta chain) was captured in a study of cytomegalovirus exposure and HLA in healthy donors. CDR3 length: 14 residues. The germline CDR1 and CDR2 sequences are LNHDA and SQIVND (reference sequence). Deletions cut 4 bases from V and 0 bases from J, with 9 bases between. The study drew the donors from its approximately 110-subject validation cohort, separate from the approximately 670-subject first cohort. Broader study findings: The tendency of first-cohort TCR clusters to co-occur in the roughly 130 validation repertoires emerged from a later analysis. Researchers catalogued 160 or so TCR beta chains as cytomegalovirus-associated.

The table came from immunoSEQ multiplex PCR; TCRdb's copy has only in-frame clones and leaves some out. The sample yields 130,000 to 150,000 clones, 88% seen once. With regard to this clone: Its antigen is unidentified.

Sequenced input: PBMCs. The sequence derives from a woman under 30 in good health and CMV-seropositive. The chain carries TRBV19 and TRBJ1-1; possible D gene TRBD1, 6 bases. The DNA of the CDR3 is TGTGCCAGTAGTAAGGACAGAGTGAACACTGAAGCTTTCTTT. It is translated as CASSKDRVNTEAFF. Together with reference TRBV19 and TRBJ1-1, the CDR3 gives the full variable domain: DGGITQSPKYLFRKEGQNVTLSCEQNLNHDAMYWYRQDPGQGLRLIYYSQIVNDFQKGDIAEGYSVSREKKESFPLTVTSAQKNPTAFYLCASSKDRVNTEAFFGQGTRLTVV.